This T cell receptor beta chain came from a study of early T cells in non-severe SARS-CoV-2 infection. Many counts were recorded for this clonotype. The CDR3 is 16 amino acids. V lost 4 bases and J lost 3; bases outside the gene matches: 10. CDR1 KGHSH and CDR2 LQKENI come from the germline V gene. TCRdb recomputed calls from the 5' RACE reads with MiXCR, one row per CDR3 protein. The sample has about 59,000 distinct CDR3 sequences; around 14% are singletons. The receptor was isolated from an adult who was a healthcare worker with PCR-confirmed SARS-CoV-2 infection or an uninfected control (not recorded which). The source was whole blood, collected at baseline. V and J are TRBV18 and TRBJ2-5, with TRBD1 matching 8 bases. CDR3 protein: CASSLLGTGDKETQYF. CDR3 DNA sequence: TGTGCCAGCTCACTCCTAGGGACAGGCGACAAAGAGACCCAGTACTTC.